What follows describes a single TCR beta chain. Its specificity is unknown. The entry originates in a study of T cell repertoires in cytomegalovirus infection. Study as a whole: Indications of both CMV infection and matching HLA type were provided by public TCR beta signatures.

TCRdb itself ran the reads through MiXCR, one entry per CDR3 protein. The sample lists approximately 120,000 distinct CDR3 sequences; 32% were seen once. This CDR3 is 14 amino acids long. V was trimmed by 1 base and J by 9 bases, leaving 14 bases between them. Germline-derived CDR1 and CDR2 are SGHNT and YYREEE (reference sequence). The chain has TRBV5-4 and TRBJ2-1; possible D gene TRBD1, 7 bases. The clonotype was recovered from a human donor in good health (CMV status not recorded). Some clones in this sample may be carry-over from other donors' samples. Sequences were derived from CD8+ T cells from cultured PBMCs, sampled from culture after CMV antigen stimulation. The CDR3 nucleotides read TGTGCCAGCAGCTTGCAAAGCCAGGGGGGTGAGCAGTTCTTC. As protein: CASSLQSQGGEQFF.